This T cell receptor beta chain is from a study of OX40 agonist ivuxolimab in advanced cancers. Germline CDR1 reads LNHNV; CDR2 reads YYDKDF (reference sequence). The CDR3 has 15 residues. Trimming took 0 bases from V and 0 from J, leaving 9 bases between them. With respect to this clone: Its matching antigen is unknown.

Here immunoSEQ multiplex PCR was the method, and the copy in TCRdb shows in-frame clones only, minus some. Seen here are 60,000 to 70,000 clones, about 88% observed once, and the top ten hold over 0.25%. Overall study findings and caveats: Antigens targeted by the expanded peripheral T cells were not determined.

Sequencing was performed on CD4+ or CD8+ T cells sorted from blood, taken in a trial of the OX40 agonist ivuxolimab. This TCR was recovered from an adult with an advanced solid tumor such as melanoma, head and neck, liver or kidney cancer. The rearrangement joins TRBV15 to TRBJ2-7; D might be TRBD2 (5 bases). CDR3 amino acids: CATSRDHAGSYEQYF. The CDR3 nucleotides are TGTGCCACCAGCAGAGATCACGCGGGCTCCTACGAGCAGTACTTC.